This TCR beta chain was observed in a study of blood T cell repertoires in COVID-19. Overall study: PBMCs, B-cell-depleted T cells, or T cells provided the cDNA or gDNA that made up the material.

The germline gives CDR1 LNHNV, CDR2 YYDKDF (reference sequence). Trimming at V came to 9 bases and at J to 5 bases, leaving 13 bases not matched to a gene. This CDR3 is 15 amino acids long. Data came from immunoSEQ multiplex PCR; TCRdb stores just in-frame clones and leaves some out. The sample includes approximately 280,000 clones, around 89% seen only once; the top ten take about 4.6%. The sequence was collected from a man aged 40-49 years with acute or convalescent COVID-19. V is TRBV15 and J is TRBJ2-5, with 9 bases identical to TRBD1. The sequenced material came from peripheral blood. As DNA, the CDR3 is TGTGCCACGGGAACCGGACAGGGGCCGCAGGAGACCCAGTACTTC. This translates into CATGTGQGPQETQYF.